The entry below gives a single T cell receptor (beta chain) sequence along with its context. Its antigen is unidentified. The CDR3 contains 14 residues. The V end lost 7 bases, the J end lost 4 bases, and 16 bases lay between the germline ends. The germline V gene has CDR1 MDHEN and CDR2 SYDVKM. PCR employed 60 Vbeta and 13 Jbeta primers. The repertoire was sequenced with immunoSEQ multiplex PCR; TCRdb's copy has only in-frame clones and lacks some. This repertoire shows approximately 170,000 clones, around four fifths found once; its top ten account for less than 10%. The data are from a study of cytomegalovirus exposure and HLA in healthy donors. Background on the study: Previous work identified roughly 110 million unique TCR beta sequences from about 200 million T cells. When fewer than 500 donors were genotyped, roughly 78% of them were found to fall in the Caucasian-associated ancestry cluster.

Study findings and constraints: Later on, a genetic analysis was performed. It linked a missense variant in DCLRE1C with V- and J-gene trimming of TCR beta. An analysis done earlier found most TCR beta V segments productive about 87% or about 30% of the time.

The receptor was isolated from a man younger than 35 in good health and CMV-seropositive. The rearrangement joins TRBV28 to TRBJ1-2; D gene unclear. The sample taken for sequencing was PBMCs. For the CDR3, the DNA is TGTGCCAGCAACGACTACTCTCTGAGCTATGGCTACACCTTC. Protein: CASNDYSLSYGYTF.